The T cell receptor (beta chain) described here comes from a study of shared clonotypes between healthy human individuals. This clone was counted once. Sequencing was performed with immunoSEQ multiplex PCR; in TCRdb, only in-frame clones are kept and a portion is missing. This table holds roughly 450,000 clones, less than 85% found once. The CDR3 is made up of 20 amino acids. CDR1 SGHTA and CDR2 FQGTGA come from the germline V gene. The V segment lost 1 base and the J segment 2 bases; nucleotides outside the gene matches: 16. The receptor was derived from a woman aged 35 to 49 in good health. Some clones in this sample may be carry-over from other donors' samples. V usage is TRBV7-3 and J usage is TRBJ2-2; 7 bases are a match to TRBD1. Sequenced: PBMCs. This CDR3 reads CASSLNAGYWGTVNTGELFF. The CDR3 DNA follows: TGTGCCAGCAGCTTAAACGCCGGGTATTGGGGGACAGTAAACACCGGGGAGCTGTTTTTT.